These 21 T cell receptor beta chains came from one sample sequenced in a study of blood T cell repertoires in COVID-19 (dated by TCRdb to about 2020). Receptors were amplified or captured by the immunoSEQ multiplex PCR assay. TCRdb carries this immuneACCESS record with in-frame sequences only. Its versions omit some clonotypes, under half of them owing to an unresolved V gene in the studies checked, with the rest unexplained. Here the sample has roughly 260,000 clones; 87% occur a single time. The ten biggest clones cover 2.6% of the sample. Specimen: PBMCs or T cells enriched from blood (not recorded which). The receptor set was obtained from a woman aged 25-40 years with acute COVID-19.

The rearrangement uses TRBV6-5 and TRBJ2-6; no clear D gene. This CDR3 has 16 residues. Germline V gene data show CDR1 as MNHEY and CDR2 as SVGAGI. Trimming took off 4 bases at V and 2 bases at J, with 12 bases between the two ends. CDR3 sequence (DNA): TGTGCCAGCAGTTTCACAACGAGCGCTGGGGCCAACGTCCTGACTTTC. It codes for CASSFTTSAGANVLTF.

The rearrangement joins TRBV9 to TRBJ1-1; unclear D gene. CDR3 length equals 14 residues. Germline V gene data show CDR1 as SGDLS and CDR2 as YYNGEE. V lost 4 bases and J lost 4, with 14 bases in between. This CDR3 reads CASSTKHGGTEAFF. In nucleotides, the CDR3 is TGTGCCAGCAGCACTAAACACGGAGGCACTGAAGCTTTCTTT.

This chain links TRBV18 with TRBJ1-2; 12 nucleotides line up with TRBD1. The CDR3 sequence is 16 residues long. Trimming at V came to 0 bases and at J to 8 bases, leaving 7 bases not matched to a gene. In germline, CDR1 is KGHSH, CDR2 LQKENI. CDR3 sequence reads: CASSPPGTGGYTGYTF. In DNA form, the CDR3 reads TGTGCCAGCTCACCACCCGGGACAGGGGGCTATACGGGCTACACCTTC. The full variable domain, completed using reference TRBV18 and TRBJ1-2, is NAGVMQNPRHLVRRRGQEARLRCSPMKGHSHVYWYRQLPEEGLKFMVYLQKENIIDESGMPKERFSAEFPKEGPSILRIQQVVRGDSAAYFCASSPPGTGGYTGYTFGSGTRLTVV.

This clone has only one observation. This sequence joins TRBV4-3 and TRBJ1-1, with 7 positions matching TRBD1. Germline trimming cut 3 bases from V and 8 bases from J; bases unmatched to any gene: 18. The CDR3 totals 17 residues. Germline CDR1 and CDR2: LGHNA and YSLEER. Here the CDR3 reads CASSQGRFRDSLPEAFF. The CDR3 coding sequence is TGCGCCAGCAGCCAGGGACGCTTCCGGGACAGCCTACCAGAAGCTTTCTTT.

CDR3 coding DNA: TGTGCCAGCAGCTCCGACCCTCGACAGGGCGACTATGGCTACACCTTC. Translation gives CASSSDPRQGDYGYTF. The rearrangement uses TRBV7-9 and TRBJ1-2; TRBD1 agrees at 7 bases. The V gene's germline CDR1 is SEHNR and CDR2 FQNEAQ (reference sequence). The ends lost 4 bases at V and 3 bases at J; junction bases unmatched: 11. The CDR3 extends over 16 amino acids.

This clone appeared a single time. The CDR3 sequence: CASSPPPRGDETQYF. As DNA, the CDR3 is TGTGCCAGCAGCCCACCACCGCGGGGGGATGAGACCCAGTACTTC. This chain uses TRBV6-2 or TRBV6-3 with TRBJ2-5, with 8 bases aligning to TRBD2. The V gene's germline CDR1 is MNHEY and CDR2 SVGEGT. This CDR3 spans 15 amino acids. V trimming: 6 bases; J trimming: 5 bases; junction bases outside the gene matches: 11.

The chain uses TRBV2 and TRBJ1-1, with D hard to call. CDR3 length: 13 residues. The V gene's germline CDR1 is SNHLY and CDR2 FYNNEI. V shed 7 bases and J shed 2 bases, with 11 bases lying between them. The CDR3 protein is CASTPSVNTEAFF. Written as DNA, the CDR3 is TGTGCCAGCACACCCTCGGTAAACACTGAAGCTTTCTTT.

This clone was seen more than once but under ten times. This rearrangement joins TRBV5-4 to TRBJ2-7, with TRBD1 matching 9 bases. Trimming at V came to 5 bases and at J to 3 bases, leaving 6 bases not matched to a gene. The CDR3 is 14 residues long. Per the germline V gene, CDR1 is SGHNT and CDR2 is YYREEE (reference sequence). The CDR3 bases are TGTGCCAGCAGTTCCGGGACAGGGAGCTACGAGCAGTACTTC. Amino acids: CASSSGTGSYEQYF. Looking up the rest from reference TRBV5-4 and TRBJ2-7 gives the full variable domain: ETGVTQSPTHLIKTRGQQVTLRCSSQSGHNTVSWYQQALGQGPQFIFQYYREEENGRGNFPPRFSGLQFPNYSSELNVNALELDDSALYLCASSSGTGSYEQYFGPGTRLTVT.

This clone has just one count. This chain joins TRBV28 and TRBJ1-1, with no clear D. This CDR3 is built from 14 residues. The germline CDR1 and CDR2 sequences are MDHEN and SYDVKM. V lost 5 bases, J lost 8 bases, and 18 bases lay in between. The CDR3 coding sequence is TGTGCCAGCAGTCCCACCCGGGGTTACGCCGAAGCTTTCTTT. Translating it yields CASSPTRGYAEAFF.

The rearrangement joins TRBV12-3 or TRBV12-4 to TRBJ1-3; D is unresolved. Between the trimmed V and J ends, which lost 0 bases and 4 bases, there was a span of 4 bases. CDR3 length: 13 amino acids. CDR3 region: CASSLAQGNTIYF. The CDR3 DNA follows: TGTGCCAGCAGTTTAGCTCAGGGAAACACCATATATTTT.

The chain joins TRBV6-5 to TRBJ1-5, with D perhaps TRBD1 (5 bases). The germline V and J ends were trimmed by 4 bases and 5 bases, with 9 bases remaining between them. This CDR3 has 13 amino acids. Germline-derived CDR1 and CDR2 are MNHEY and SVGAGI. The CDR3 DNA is TGTGCCAGCAGTTGGGGGGACCATCAGCCCCAGCATTTT. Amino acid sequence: CASSWGDHQPQHF.

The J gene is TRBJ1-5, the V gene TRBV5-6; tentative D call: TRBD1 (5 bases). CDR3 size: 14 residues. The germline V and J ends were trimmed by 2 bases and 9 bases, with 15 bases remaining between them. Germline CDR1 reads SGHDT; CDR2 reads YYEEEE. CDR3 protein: CASSLGGALGPQHF. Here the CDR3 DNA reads TGTGCCAGCAGCTTAGGAGGGGCGTTGGGGCCCCAGCATTTT.

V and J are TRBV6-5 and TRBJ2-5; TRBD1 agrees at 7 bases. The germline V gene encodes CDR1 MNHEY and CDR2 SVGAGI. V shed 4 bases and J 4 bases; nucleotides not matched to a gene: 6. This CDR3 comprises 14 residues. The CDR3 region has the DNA TGTGCCAGCAGTTTGGGACAGAACGGAGAGACCCAGTACTTC. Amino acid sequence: CASSLGQNGETQYF.

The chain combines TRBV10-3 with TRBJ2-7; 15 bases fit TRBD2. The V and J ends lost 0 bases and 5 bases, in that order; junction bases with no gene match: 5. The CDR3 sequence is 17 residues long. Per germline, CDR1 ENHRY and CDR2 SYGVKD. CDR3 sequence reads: CAISESWTSGGAHEQYF. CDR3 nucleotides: TGTGCCATCAGTGAGTCCTGGACTAGCGGGGGGGCGCACGAGCAGTACTTC.

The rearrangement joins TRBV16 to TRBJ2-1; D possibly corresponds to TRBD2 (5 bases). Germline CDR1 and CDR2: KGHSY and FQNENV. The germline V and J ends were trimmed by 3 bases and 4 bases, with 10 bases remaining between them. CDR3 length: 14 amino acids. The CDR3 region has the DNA TGTGCCAGCAGCCAGATGGGAGTATACAATGAGCAGTTCTTC. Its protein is CASSQMGVYNEQFF.

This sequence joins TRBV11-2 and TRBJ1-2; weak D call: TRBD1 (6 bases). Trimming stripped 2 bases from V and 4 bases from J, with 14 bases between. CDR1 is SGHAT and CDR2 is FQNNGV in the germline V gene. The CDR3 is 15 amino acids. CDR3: CASSLSQGPSYGYTF. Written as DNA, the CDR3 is TGTGCCAGCAGCTTATCCCAGGGGCCTAGCTATGGCTACACCTTC.

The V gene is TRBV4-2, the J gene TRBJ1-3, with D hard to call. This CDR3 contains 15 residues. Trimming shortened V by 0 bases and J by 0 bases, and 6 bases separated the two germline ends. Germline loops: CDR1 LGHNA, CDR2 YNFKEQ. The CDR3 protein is CASSQDWASGNTIYF. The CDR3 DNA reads TGTGCCAGCAGCCAAGACTGGGCCTCTGGAAACACCATATATTTT.

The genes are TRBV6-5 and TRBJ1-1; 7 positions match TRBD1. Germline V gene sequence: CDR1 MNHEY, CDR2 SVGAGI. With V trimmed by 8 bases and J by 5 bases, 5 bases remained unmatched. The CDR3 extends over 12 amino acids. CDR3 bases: TGTGCCAGCGGACAGGTGGGAACTGAAGCTTTCTTT. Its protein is CASGQVGTEAFF.

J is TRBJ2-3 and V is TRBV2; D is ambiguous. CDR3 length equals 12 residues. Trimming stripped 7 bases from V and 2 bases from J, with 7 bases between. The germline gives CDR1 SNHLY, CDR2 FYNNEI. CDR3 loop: CASKLVTDTQYF. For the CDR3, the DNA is TGTGCCAGCAAGCTGGTCACAGATACGCAGTATTTT. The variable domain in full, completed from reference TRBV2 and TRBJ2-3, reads EPEVTQTPSHQVTQMGQEVILRCVPISNHLYFYWYRQILGQKVEFLVSFYNNEISEKSEIFDDQFSVERPDGSNFTLKIRSTKLEDSAMYFCASKLVTDTQYFGPGTRLTVL.

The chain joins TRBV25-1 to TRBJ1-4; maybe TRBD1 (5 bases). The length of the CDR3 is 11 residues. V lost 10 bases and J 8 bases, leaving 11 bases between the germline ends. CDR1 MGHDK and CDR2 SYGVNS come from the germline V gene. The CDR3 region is CATLAGEKLFF. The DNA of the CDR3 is TGTGCCACCCTCGCAGGGGAAAAACTGTTTTTT. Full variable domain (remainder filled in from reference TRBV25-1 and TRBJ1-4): EADIYQTPRYLVIGTGKKITLECSQTMGHDKMYWYQQDPGMELHLIHYSYGVNSTEKGDLSSESTVSRIRTEHFPLTLESARPSHTSQYLCATLAGEKLFFGSGTQLSVL.

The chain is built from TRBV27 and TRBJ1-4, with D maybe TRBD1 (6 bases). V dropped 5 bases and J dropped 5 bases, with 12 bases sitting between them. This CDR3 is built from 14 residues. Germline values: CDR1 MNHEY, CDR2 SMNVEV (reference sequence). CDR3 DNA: TGTGCCAGCAGTGAGGGGGAGACAAATGAAAAACTGTTTTTT. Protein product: CASSEGETNEKLFF.